A selection of T cell receptor beta chains follows, all from one sample in a study of cytomegalovirus exposure and HLA in healthy donors. Assay used: immunoSEQ multiplex PCR; TCRdb lists only in-frame clones, some missing. The data show 150,000 to 180,000 clones, 70% to 80% seen once. Sequenced material: PBMCs. All receptors derive from a young man in good health and CMV-seropositive. Both conserved end residues are part of each CDR3. The D gene is left open where the match is weak. The size entry is marked missing in some rows and otherwise reads once, few, many or a size class.

D gene,clone size,V gene,J gene,CDR3 protein,CDR3 DNA
TRBD1,NA,TRBV11-3,TRBJ2-5,CASSVNRGPQETQYF,TGTGCCAGCAGCGTCAACAGGGGTCCTCAAGAGACCCAGTACTTC
TRBD1,NA,TRBV7-8,TRBJ1-2,CVGGGDRNYGYTF,TGTGTGGGGGGTGGGGACAGGAACTATGGCTACACCTTC
NA,NA,TRBV27,TRBJ2-1,CASGQRESISYNEQFF,TGTGCCAGCGGACAACGGGAGTCTATCTCCTACAATGAGCAGTTCTTC
TRBD1,NA,TRBV7-4,TRBJ2-7,CATPGTASYEQYF,TGTGCCACCCCCGGGACAGCTTCCTACGAGCAGTACTTC
NA,NA,TRBV11-2,TRBJ1-1,CASSRDTGRTEAFF,TGTGCCAGCAGTCGTGATACGGGTAGAACTGAAGCTTTCTTT
NA,NA,TRBV27,TRBJ1-2,CASSLGSGSAYGYTF,TGTGCCAGCAGTTTAGGATCCGGGAGTGCTTATGGCTACACCTTC
NA,NA,TRBV6-5,TRBJ2-5,CATEFFPKRETQYF,TGTGCCACGGAATTCTTTCCGAAGCGAGAGACCCAGTACTTC
TRBD1,NA,TRBV30,TRBJ2-7,CAWSLGQGASEQYF,TGTGCCTGGAGTTTAGGACAGGGGGCTTCCGAGCAGTACTTC
NA,NA,TRBV12-5,TRBJ1-1,CASGLVLGGETNTEAFF,TGTGCTAGTGGTTTGGTACTCGGAGGTGAGACGAACACTGAAGCTTTCTTT
NA,NA,TRBV14,TRBJ2-2,CASSHLTGELFF,TGTGCCAGCAGCCACCTTACCGGGGAGCTGTTTTTT
NA,NA,TRBV10-3,TRBJ2-3,CAIKGDTDTQYF,TGTGCCATCAAGGGAGACACAGATACGCAGTATTTT
TRBD1,NA,TRBV6-6,TRBJ1-2,CATRQGADYGYTF,TGTGCCACGCGACAGGGGGCGGACTATGGCTACACCTTC
NA,NA,TRBV5-5,TRBJ2-5,CASSLGPAAPGTQYF,TGTGCCAGCAGCTTGGGCCCCGCGGCCCCGGGGACCCAGTACTTC
TRBD2,NA,TRBV15,TRBJ2-5,CATSRAAGVEETQYF,TGTGCCACCAGCAGAGCGGCGGGAGTGGAAGAGACCCAGTACTTC
NA,NA,TRBV27,TRBJ2-2,CASSFSGLGTGELFF,TGTGCCAGCAGTTTTTCAGGGCTTGGTACCGGGGAGCTGTTTTTT
NA,NA,TRBV4-1,TRBJ2-1,CASSSSRVGKVDEQFF,TGCGCCAGCAGCTCTTCCCGGGTCGGGAAGGTAGATGAGCAGTTCTTC
TRBD1,NA,TRBV6-5,TRBJ1-1,CASRQGGTEAFF,TGTGCCAGCCGACAGGGTGGCACTGAAGCTTTCTTT
TRBD2,NA,TRBV12-5,TRBJ2-1,CASGLVGLAGSPPSGSVNEQFF,TGTGCTAGTGGTTTGGTCGGACTAGCGGGATCCCCACCATCCGGGAGTGTTAATGAGCAGTTCTTC
TRBD1,NA,TRBV5-4,TRBJ2-2,CASSTTGGGDTGELFF,TGTGCCAGCAGCACGACAGGGGGCGGGGACACCGGGGAGCTGTTTTTT
TRBD2,NA,TRBV29-1,TRBJ2-1,CSVEAGGSPLGEQFF,TGCAGCGTTGAAGCGGGAGGGTCCCCCCTTGGTGAGCAGTTCTTC
NA,NA,TRBV11-3,TRBJ2-2,CASSRPLGAGELFF,TGTGCCAGCAGCCGCCCCCTAGGCGCCGGGGAGCTGTTTTTT
NA,NA,TRBV30,TRBJ2-1,CAWRSPAGNEQFF,TGTGCCTGGAGATCCCCTGCAGGTAATGAGCAGTTCTTC
TRBD2,NA,TRBV6-1,TRBJ2-5,CASVLAGVETQYF,TGTGCCAGCGTACTAGCGGGAGTAGAGACCCAGTACTTC
NA,few,TRBV27,TRBJ2-1,CASSFLGQDSSYNEQFF,TGTGCCAGCAGTTTTCTTGGCCAGGACAGCTCCTACAATGAGCAGTTCTTC
NA,NA,TRBV2,TRBJ2-7,CASSAWGGASYEQYF,TGTGCCAGCAGCGCCTGGGGCGGGGCCTCCTACGAGCAGTACTTC
TRBD2,once,TRBV29-1,TRBJ2-1,CSVERTSGYNEQFF,TGCAGCGTTGAAAGGACTAGCGGGTACAATGAGCAGTTCTTC
TRBD2,NA,TRBV11-3,TRBJ2-1,CASSLDRSAGGPSYNEQFF,TGTGCCAGCAGCTTAGATCGGTCGGCGGGAGGGCCCTCCTACAATGAGCAGTTCTTC
TRBD2,NA,TRBV5-1,TRBJ2-3,CASNSGGKDTQYF,TGCGCCAGCAATAGCGGGGGGAAAGATACGCAGTATTTT
NA,few,TRBV5-6,TRBJ1-1,CASSQVQEYTEAFF,TGTGCCAGCAGCCAGGTCCAGGAATACACTGAAGCTTTCTTT
NA,NA,TRBV19,TRBJ1-4,CATASAANEKLFF,TGTGCCACCGCATCCGCGGCTAATGAAAAACTGTTTTTT
TRBD2,NA,TRBV28,TRBJ2-1,CASSLTSGYNEQFF,TGTGCCAGCAGTTTAACTAGCGGGTACAATGAGCAGTTCTTC
TRBD2,NA,TRBV7-6,TRBJ2-7,CASSPPGGGAYEQYF,TGTGCCAGCAGCCCTCCCGGCGGGGGAGCCTACGAGCAGTACTTC
NA,NA,TRBV7-2,TRBJ2-7,CASSLANYNYEQYF,TGTGCCAGCAGCTTAGCCAACTACAACTACGAGCAGTACTTC
TRBD1,NA,TRBV28,TRBJ2-7,CASSSGQASSYEQYF,TGTGCCAGCAGTTCGGGACAGGCGAGCTCCTACGAGCAGTACTTC